This T cell receptor (beta chain) originates from a study of blood T cells in healthy people across ages. A sample-barcoded 5' primer and a J-beta primer mix were used in a second PCR of roughly 7 to 11 cycles. TCRdb recomputed calls from the 5' RACE reads with MiXCR, one row per CDR3 protein. The sample shows 1.2 million to 1.5 million distinct CDR3 sequences, 35% to 45% of them seen only once. The CDR3 contains 15 residues. Germline CDR1 MNHEY, CDR2 SVGAGI. The V gene lost 2 bases and the J gene lost 3 bases, with 14 bases spanning the gap. This TCR was sampled from a woman aged 18-35 years in good health. This sequence joins TRBV6-5 and TRBJ2-7, with D maybe TRBD1 (6 bases). The sample taken for sequencing was blood. The DNA for the CDR3 is TGTGCCAGCAGTTACGGAGCGACAGGTCACTACGAGCAGTACTTC. This codes for CASSYGATGHYEQYF.